This T cell receptor (beta chain) was profiled in a study of regulatory T cells in long-lasting Graves disease. Looking at the study overall: Persistent Graves' disease denoted over 5 years of antithyroid drugs plus positive TSH receptor antibodies. Regarding the study as a whole: A reduction in accuracy may have resulted from the small sample size.

Arm-PCR of CDR3 regions and iRepertoire HTBI primers were the basis on which TCR beta libraries were built. TCRdb recomputed calls from the multiplex PCR reads with MiXCR, one row per CDR3 protein. In the table there are some 330,000 distinct CDR3 sequences, more than 20% of which are singletons. As to time point: persistent/refractory GD, antithyroid drugs over 5 years with positive TRAb. PBMCs were the source of the RNA used for TCR sequencing. Patient provenance is recorded as an endocrinology department in Xi'an, China. This clonotype appeared many times. Its matching antigen is unknown. The sequence derives from a woman in her thirties or forties with Graves disease. The starting material was peripheral blood mononuclear cells (PBMCs), obtained when the disease was refractory, from a patient treated with antithyroid drugs.

The CDR3, as DNA: TGTGCCAGCAGCCAAGCGGGGCGACAGCAGTTCTTC. Encoded protein: CASSQAGRQQFF. The chain joins TRBV3-1 to TRBJ2-1; either TRBD1 or TRBD2 may fit D (5 bases each). With 1 base removed from V and 11 bases from J, the gap between germline ends came to 9 bases. The CDR3 has 12 amino acids. The germline V gene has CDR1 LGHDT and CDR2 YNNKEL (reference sequence).